This T cell receptor beta chain came from a study of OX40 agonist ivuxolimab in advanced cancers. CDR1 SGHNT and CDR2 YYREEE come from the germline V gene (reference sequence). V lost 5 bases, J lost 7 bases, and 12 bases lay in between. This CDR3 has 12 amino acids. On this clone: The target antigen is unknown.

Autoimmune disease history or systemic immunosuppression led to patients being barred. Baseline, cycle 4 day 1, and cycle 7 day 1 were the blood sampling points. Whole-study findings and limits: CD4+ and CD8+ T cells in blood underwent clonal expansion by week 6 at 0.1 to 3.0 mg/kg.

Generated by immunoSEQ multiplex PCR, the TCRdb table keeps only in-frame clones and is missing some. The table has around 19,000 clones, over 70% seen once. This TCR derives from an adult with an advanced solid tumor such as melanoma, head and neck, liver or kidney cancer. The sequenced sample was CD4+ or CD8+ T cells sorted from blood, obtained in a trial of the OX40 agonist ivuxolimab. The J gene is TRBJ1-1, the V gene TRBV5-4; weak D call: TRBD1 (5 bases). CDR3 in amino acids: CASSYGAFEAFF. CDR3 nucleotides: TGTGCCAGCAGTTACGGGGCCTTTGAAGCTTTCTTT.